This record looks at one T cell receptor beta chain sequence and its context. Antigen: not known. This specimen comes from a study of Ad26.COV2.S vaccination and SARS-CoV-2 variants. Study background: The study gave Ad26.COV2.S intramuscularly, once or twice 56 days apart. Study-wide points: Total T cell responses may have been underestimated by the TCR breadth and depth analyses. Post-vaccination spike-specific CD8+ and CD4+ T cell responses reportedly had substantial breadth.

The treatment here: some 20 received Ad26.COV2.S at low or high dose, single or two shots; roughly 5 received placebo; per-sample allocation not given. The samples were gathered on day 63 after the first injection of vaccine or placebo. An Ad26 vector expressing Wuhan-strain SARS-CoV-2 spike served as the vaccine. V shed 2 bases and J shed 0 bases, with 8 bases lying between them. Per the germline V gene, CDR1 is MDHEN and CDR2 is SYDVKM. The length of the CDR3 is 14 residues. Repertoires were generated with immunoSEQ multiplex PCR, while TCRdb's copy carries only in-frame clones and drops some. The table includes roughly 400,000 clones, roughly 88% detected once.

The rearrangement uses TRBV28 and TRBJ2-7, with a possible D match to TRBD1 (5 bases). The clonotype was recovered from a person between 18 and 65 years old who received the Ad26.COV2.S COVID-19 vaccine or a placebo. Sequenced material: peripheral blood, taken in a trial of Ad26.COV2.S vaccine versus placebo. The CDR3 region has the DNA TGTGCCAGCAGTTTAGATCAGGGCTCCTACGAGCAGTACTTC. This gives the protein CASSLDQGSYEQYF.